The clone carrying this TCR beta chain was observed a handful of times. This specimen belongs to a study of blood T cell repertoires in COVID-19. Original handling: Reference gene primers were amplified, and this amplification served to estimate nucleated cell counts. TCRdb's copy holds only in-frame clones and misses some; the assay was immunoSEQ multiplex PCR. V, J and clone size derive from that table, while D and trimming were established from the DNA sequence. In the table there are about 160,000 clones, 93% of which are singletons. This clonotype was obtained from a woman aged 60-75 years with COVID-19, enrolled during active disease. Sequencing was carried out using peripheral blood.

The CDR3 DNA reads TGTGCCAGTAGTCAGATCTTTCCCCGCGGGAATCAGCCCCAGCATTTT. It specifies CASSQIFPRGNQPQHF. The chain joins TRBV19 to TRBJ1-5; no reliable D call. Looked up from germline, CDR1 is LNHDA and CDR2 is SQIVND (reference sequence). This CDR3 is 16 amino acids long. Between the trimmed V and J ends, which lost 5 bases and 4 bases, there was a span of 18 bases.